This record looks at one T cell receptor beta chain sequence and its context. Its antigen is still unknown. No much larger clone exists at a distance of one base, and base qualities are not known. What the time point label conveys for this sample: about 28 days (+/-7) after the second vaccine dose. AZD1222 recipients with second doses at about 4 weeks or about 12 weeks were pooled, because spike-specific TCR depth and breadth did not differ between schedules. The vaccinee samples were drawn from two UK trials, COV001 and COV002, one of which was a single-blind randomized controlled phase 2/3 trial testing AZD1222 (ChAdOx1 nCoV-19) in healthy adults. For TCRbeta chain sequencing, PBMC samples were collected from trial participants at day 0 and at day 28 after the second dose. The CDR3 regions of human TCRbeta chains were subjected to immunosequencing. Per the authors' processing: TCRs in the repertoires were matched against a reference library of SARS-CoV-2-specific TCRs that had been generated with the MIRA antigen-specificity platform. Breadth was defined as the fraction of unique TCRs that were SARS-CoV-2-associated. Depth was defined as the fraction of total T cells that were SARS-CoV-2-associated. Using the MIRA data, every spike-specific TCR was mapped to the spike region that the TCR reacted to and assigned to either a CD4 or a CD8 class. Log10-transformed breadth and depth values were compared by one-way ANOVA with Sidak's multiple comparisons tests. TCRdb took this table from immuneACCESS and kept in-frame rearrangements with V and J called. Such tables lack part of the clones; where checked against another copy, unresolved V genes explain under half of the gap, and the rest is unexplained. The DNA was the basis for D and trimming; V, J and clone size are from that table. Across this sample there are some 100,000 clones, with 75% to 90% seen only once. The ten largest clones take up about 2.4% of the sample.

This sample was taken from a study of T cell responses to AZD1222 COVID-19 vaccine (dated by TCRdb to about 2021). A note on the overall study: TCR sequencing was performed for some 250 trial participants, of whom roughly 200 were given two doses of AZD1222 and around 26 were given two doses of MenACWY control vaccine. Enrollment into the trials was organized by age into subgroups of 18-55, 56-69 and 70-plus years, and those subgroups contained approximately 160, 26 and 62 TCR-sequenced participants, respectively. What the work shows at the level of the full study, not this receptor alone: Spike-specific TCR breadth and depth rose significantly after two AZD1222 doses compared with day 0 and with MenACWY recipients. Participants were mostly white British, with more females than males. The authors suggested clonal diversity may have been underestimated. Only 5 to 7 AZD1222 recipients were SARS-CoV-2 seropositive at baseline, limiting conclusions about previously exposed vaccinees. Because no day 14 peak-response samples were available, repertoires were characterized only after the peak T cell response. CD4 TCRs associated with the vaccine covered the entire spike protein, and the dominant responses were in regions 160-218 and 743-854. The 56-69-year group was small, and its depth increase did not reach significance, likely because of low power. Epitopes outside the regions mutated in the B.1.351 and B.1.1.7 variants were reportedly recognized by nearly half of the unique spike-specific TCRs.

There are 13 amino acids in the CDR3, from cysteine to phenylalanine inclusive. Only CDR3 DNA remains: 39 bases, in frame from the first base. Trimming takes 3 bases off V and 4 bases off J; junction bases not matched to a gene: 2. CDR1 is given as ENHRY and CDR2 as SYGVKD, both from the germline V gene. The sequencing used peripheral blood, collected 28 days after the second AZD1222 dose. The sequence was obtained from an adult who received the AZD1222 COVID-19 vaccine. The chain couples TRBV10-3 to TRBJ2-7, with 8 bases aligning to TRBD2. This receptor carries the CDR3 CAISEPGGYEQYF. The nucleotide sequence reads TGTGCCATCAGTGAACCGGGAGGGTACGAGCAGTACTTC.